The TCR beta chain described here comes from a study of metastatic and nonmetastatic thyroid tumors. Study-level points and caveats: For both blood and tumor, malignant thyroid tumors reportedly showed significantly higher TCR beta diversity than benign nodules did.

At least ten counts were recorded for this clone. Its antigen is still unknown. The germline V gene has CDR1 SGDLS and CDR2 YYNGEE. The CDR3 is 14 amino acids. Trimming removed 3 bases at V and 4 bases at J, with 11 bases between. None of the patients had undergone any treatment ahead of thyroid surgery. Original data processing: Building a distant-metastasis classifier for papillary thyroid cancer drew on CDR3 differences across clinicopathological groups. Using MiXCR, TCRdb reanalyzed the PCR reads. In this record, the V and J calls reflect TCRdb's handling and not the investigators' own analysis. Counted here are roughly 30,000 clones, 20% occurring once; the ten biggest clones make up about 7.8%.

The sequenced material came from blood. V is TRBV9 and J is TRBJ2-1; D ambiguous. The clonotype originates from a female donor with papillary thyroid cancer or a benign thyroid nodule (not recorded which). Some clones in this sample may be carry-over from other donors' samples. CDR3 residues: CASSASARYNEQFF. The CDR3 DNA reads as TGTGCCAGCAGCGCGAGCGCGAGATACAATGAGCAGTTCTTC.